This passage covers 19 T cell receptor beta chains from one sample sequenced in a study of cytomegalovirus exposure and HLA in healthy donors. Primers included in the PCR were 60 Vbeta and 13 Jbeta primers. The assay was immunoSEQ multiplex PCR, and TCRdb's table has in-frame clones only and misses some. Counted here are some 120,000 clones, roughly four fifths occurring once; the ten biggest clones make up less than 2%. Source material: PBMCs. The receptor set was obtained from a man aged 35 to 55 in good health and CMV-seronegative.

The sample holds one count of this clone. The chain links TRBV7-2 to TRBJ2-1; 9 bases agree with TRBD1. The trim removed 3 bases at V and 2 bases at J, leaving 2 bases unmatched. The CDR3 is made up of 15 amino acids. CDR1 and CDR2 from the germline V gene are SGHTA and FQGNSA. CDR3 amino acids: CASSFRDRAYNEQFF. The CDR3 nucleotides read TGTGCCAGCAGCTTCCGGGACAGGGCCTACAATGAGCAGTTCTTC. The full variable domain, in which reference TRBV7-2 and TRBJ2-1 provide the parts outside the CDR3, is GAGVSQSPSNKVTEKGKDVELRCDPISGHTALYWYRQSLGQGLEFLIYFQGNSAPDKSGLPSDRFSAERTGGSVSTLTIQRTQQEDSAVYLCASSFRDRAYNEQFFGPGTRLTVL.

The rearrangement links TRBV19 to TRBJ2-2; 8 bases map to TRBD2. V lost 6 bases, J lost 1 base, and 7 bases stayed unmatched. The CDR3 sequence is 16 residues long. Per the germline V gene, CDR1 is LNHDA and CDR2 is SQIVND (reference sequence). The CDR3 sequence is CASSFTRGGNTGELFF. In DNA, the CDR3 is TGTGCCAGTAGCTTCACCCGGGGGGGGAACACCGGGGAGCTGTTTTTT.

The chain combines TRBV4-2 with TRBJ2-5; D ambiguous. The CDR3 runs to 14 residues. Between the trimmed V and J ends, which lost 1 base and 2 bases, there was a span of 8 bases. CDR1 LGHNA and CDR2 YNFKEQ come from the germline V gene. The CDR3 region has the DNA TGTGCCAGCAGCCAAGTACTCTCTCAAGAGACCCAGTACTTC. This sequence encodes CASSQVLSQETQYF.

This chain links TRBV5-1 with TRBJ2-7; D may be TRBD1 (6 bases). V was shortened by 0 bases and J by 0 bases, with 10 bases between the two germline ends. Germline lookup yields CDR1 SGHRS and CDR2 YFSETQ. There are 15 residues in the CDR3. This chain's CDR3 is CASSLESGASYEQYF. The CDR3 DNA reads as TGCGCCAGCAGCTTGGAGTCAGGGGCCTCCTACGAGCAGTACTTC.

This sequence joins TRBV4-3 and TRBJ2-3, with 7 bases identical to TRBD2. This CDR3 is 14 amino acids long. Germline V CDR1 and CDR2: LGHNA, YSLEER. The junction had 8 bases not matched to a gene; V was cut back by 5 bases and J by 6 bases. The CDR3 DNA sequence: TGCGCCAGCAGCTTTAGCGGGTCCCAGGATACGCAGTATTTT. Encoded protein: CASSFSGSQDTQYF.

CDR3 protein: CASSSTAYEQYF. The CDR3 DNA is TGTGCCAGCAGTTCGACAGCCTACGAGCAGTACTTC. This rearrangement joins TRBV28 to TRBJ2-7, with D perhaps TRBD1 (5 bases). Germline V gives CDR1 MDHEN, CDR2 SYDVKM. Trimming removed 4 bases at V and 2 bases at J, with 6 bases between. The CDR3 is made up of 12 amino acids.

The chain recombines TRBV30 with TRBJ1-1; 10 bases fit TRBD1. J gave up 11 bases and V 0 bases, and 21 bases lay outside the gene matches. The CDR3 length is 18 residues. CDR1 is GTSNPN and CDR2 is SVGIG in the germline V gene (reference sequence). The CDR3 bases are TGTGCCTGGAGTGTAAAAGGGAACAAAGGACAGGGGGAAGTACTTGCTTTCTTT. Its protein is CAWSVKGNKGQGEVLAFF.

This chain uses TRBV7-3 with TRBJ2-7; 7 bases map to TRBD2. The junction had 13 bases not matched to a gene; V was cut back by 8 bases and J by 0 bases. From germline, CDR1 is SGHTA and CDR2 FQGTGA. This CDR3 contains 16 residues. CDR3 in DNA: TGTGCCAGCTCGTTAGCGGGCAAAACCAGCTCCTACGAGCAGTACTTC. Translated: CASSLAGKTSSYEQYF. The whole variable domain, remainder taken from reference TRBV7-3 and TRBJ2-7, is GAGVSQTPSNKVTEKGKYVELRCDPISGHTALYWYRQSLGQGPEFLIYFQGTGAADDSGLPNDRFFAVRPEGSVSTLKIQRTERGDSAVYLCASSLAGKTSSYEQYFGPGTRLTVT.

The rearrangement links TRBV5-4 to TRBJ1-1, with TRBD1 as a possible D gene (5 bases). The CDR3 length is 13 residues. Germline loops: CDR1 SGHNT, CDR2 YYREEE (reference sequence). V was clipped by 5 bases and J by 5 bases, with 13 bases between them. Written as DNA, the CDR3 is TGTGCCAGCAGTTTCAGGGATGATACTGAAGCTTTCTTT. Amino acids: CASSFRDDTEAFF.

This chain uses TRBV30 with TRBJ1-2, with TRBD1 as a possible D gene (6 bases). The germline CDR1 and CDR2 sequences are GTSNPN and SVGIG (reference sequence). The V gene lost 3 bases and the J gene lost 4 bases, with 21 bases spanning the gap. This CDR3 has 16 amino acids. CDR3 sequence (DNA): TGTGCCTGGAGCCCTTCCGGGGGGCGGCGAGTCTATGGCTACACCTTC. Translated: CAWSPSGGRRVYGYTF. Full variable domain (remainder filled in from reference TRBV30 and TRBJ1-2): SQTIHQWPATLVQPVGSPLSLECTVEGTSNPNLYWYRQAAGRGLQLLFYSVGIGQISSEVPQNLSASRPQDRQFILSSKKLLLSDSGFYLCAWSPSGGRRVYGYTFGSGTRLTVV.

The rearrangement uses TRBV9 and TRBJ1-2; 10 bases agree with TRBD1. Germline-derived CDR1 and CDR2 are SGDLS and YYNGEE. V lost 5 bases to trimming and J lost 7 bases; unmatched junction nucleotides: 11. The CDR3 has 15 amino acids. Here the CDR3 reads CASRDLGTGAGGYTF. The DNA for the CDR3 is TGTGCCAGCAGGGATCTAGGGACAGGGGCGGGTGGCTACACCTTC.

CDR3 DNA: TGTGCCAGCCCCTCCCCGTCCGGGGAGCTGTTTTTT. Protein product: CASPSPSGELFF. This chain uses TRBV7-2 with TRBJ2-2, with D unresolved. The V end lost 8 bases, the J end lost 6 bases, and 10 bases lay between the germline ends. The CDR3 totals 12 residues. Germline loops: CDR1 SGHTA, CDR2 FQGNSA.

The V call is TRBV19, the J call TRBJ1-5; D unresolved. There are 19 residues in the CDR3. Trimming stripped 5 bases from V and 0 bases from J, with 23 bases between. Germline CDR1 LNHDA, CDR2 SQIVND (reference sequence). CDR3 nucleotides: TGTGCCAGTAGTCCAGCGGCTCGGGCAGGAGAGAGTAGCAATCAGCCCCAGCATTTT. This codes for CASSPAARAGESSNQPQHF.

The chain combines TRBV5-1 with TRBJ1-2; TRBD1 might be the D (5 bases). The germline V and J ends were trimmed by 4 bases and 8 bases, with 21 bases remaining between them. Germline CDR1 and CDR2: SGHRS and YFSETQ. CDR3 size: 15 residues. The CDR3 DNA follows: TGCGCCAGCAGCCCTCGTCAGGGAGGGGTTTTGGGCTACACCTTC. Amino acid sequence: CASSPRQGGVLGYTF.

The chain uses TRBV9 and TRBJ2-5; 11 nucleotides line up with TRBD2. The CDR3 runs to 17 residues. J lost 2 bases, V lost 4 bases, and 10 bases had no gene match. Germline CDR1 SGDLS, CDR2 YYNGEE. DNA for the CDR3: TGTGCCAGCAGCCCAGGTGCGGTAGCGGGAGGGCAAGAGACCCAGTACTTC. This codes for CASSPGAVAGGQETQYF.

For the CDR3, the DNA is TGTGCCAGTAGGACAGGGAGCGGGAGAGGAGAGACCCAGTACTTC. Translating it yields CASRTGSGRGETQYF. This chain connects TRBV19 to TRBJ2-5; maybe TRBD2 (8 bases). CDR1 and CDR2 (germline): LNHDA, SQIVND (reference sequence). The CDR3 consists of 15 residues. V was clipped by 6 bases and J by 4 bases, with 18 bases between them.

The V gene is TRBV5-1, the J gene TRBJ1-5, with 8 bases aligning to TRBD1. Germline CDR1 reads SGHRS; CDR2 reads YFSETQ. The CDR3 extends over 14 amino acids. Trimming cost V 4 bases and J 5 bases; bases outside gene matches: 5. CDR3 region: CASSPGTGYQPQHF. CDR3 coding DNA: TGCGCCAGCAGCCCGGGGACAGGTTATCAGCCCCAGCATTTT.

This clone has a handful of counts. This chain joins TRBV7-9 and TRBJ2-7; TRBD1 matches 7 bases. J was trimmed by 4 bases and V by 5 bases; bases with no gene match: 8. This CDR3 region has 14 residues. From germline, CDR1 is SEHNR and CDR2 FQNEAQ (reference sequence). The CDR3 spells CASSHRTGHYEQYF. The CDR3 region has the DNA TGTGCCAGCAGCCACCGGACAGGCCATTACGAGCAGTACTTC.

The sample holds one count of this clone. This chain joins TRBV27 and TRBJ2-7; 7 nucleotides align to TRBD1. CDR3 size: 16 residues. The germline gives CDR1 MNHEY, CDR2 SMNVEV (reference sequence). The V segment lost 3 bases and the J segment 4 bases; nucleotides outside the gene matches: 12. CDR3 region: CASSFSPQGSLYEQYF. The CDR3 coding sequence is TGTGCCAGCAGTTTTTCCCCACAGGGGAGCCTTTACGAGCAGTACTTC.